This T cell receptor beta chain was recovered during a study of T cell repertoires in cytomegalovirus infection. Overall study: Recently identified HLA-C-restricted CMV epitopes and well-studied HLA-B-restricted CMV epitopes were used by the study. Public TCR beta signatures indicated both CMV infection and matching HLA type.

TCRdb called the reads again in MiXCR, with one record for every CDR3 protein. The sample comprises 550,000 to 850,000 distinct CDR3 sequences, around 30% of which are singletons, and roughly 18% rests with the top ten. General study points: Cumulated frequencies of public TCR beta families served to identify carriers of CMV plus the relevant HLA. In two of eight donors, the top clonotype was HLA-C-restricted CMV-specific.

About this clonotype itself: What it recognizes is unknown.

The CDR3 sequence is 13 residues long. Between the trimmed V and J ends, which lost 1 base and 5 bases, there was a span of 8 bases. In germline, CDR1 is LNHDA, CDR2 SQIVND (reference sequence). The sequence was collected from a human donor in good health (CMV status not recorded). Some clones in this sample may be carry-over from other donors' samples. The chain carries TRBV19 and TRBJ1-1, with D uncertain. The sequencing used cultured PBMCs, collected from culture after CMV antigen stimulation. For the CDR3, the DNA is TGTGCCAGTAGTATAGGAGCGGAAACTGAAGCTTTCTTT. This translates into CASSIGAETEAFF.